The rows below give T cell receptor beta chains drawn from one sample of a study of blood T cell repertoires in COVID-19. TCRdb keeps only in-frame clones here, not all; method: immunoSEQ multiplex PCR. The profile covers a few hundred thousand clones, with around 86% appearing a single time and around 7% taken by the ten largest. Material for sequencing was PBMCs or T cells enriched from blood (not recorded which). The source is a man aged 25 to 40 in a cohort exposed to, infected with or recovered from COVID-19 (not recorded which). The CDR3 runs from the conserved cysteine through the conserved F or W. The D gene is left open where the match is weak. Expanded clones get a size class; other rows say once, few or many, or leave the size out.

V gene	J gene	clone size	D gene	CDR3 protein	CDR3 DNA
TRBV5-6	TRBJ2-7	NA	NA	CASGRLGVHEQYF	TGTGCCAGCGGACGACTAGGGGTTCACGAGCAGTACTTC
TRBV12-3/TRBV12-4	TRBJ2-1	NA	NA	CASRTGFEQFF	TGTGCCAGCAGAACAGGGTTTGAGCAGTTCTTC
TRBV5-1	TRBJ1-2	NA	NA	CASSAGAANYGYTF	TGCGCCAGCAGCGCGGGTGCCGCTAACTATGGCTACACCTTC
TRBV5-1	TRBJ2-7	NA	TRBD2	CASSSVGDPREAQYF	TGCGCCAGCAGCTCGGTGGGGGACCCTCGGGAGGCCCAGTACTTC
TRBV14	TRBJ1-1	NA	NA	CASKTARDTEAFF	TGTGCCAGCAAGACGGCGAGGGACACTGAAGCTTTCTTT
TRBV15	TRBJ1-1	NA	NA	CATSRDWGGSAEAFF	TGTGCCACCAGCAGAGATTGGGGGGGGTCGGCTGAAGCTTTCTTT
TRBV9	TRBJ1-2	once	NA	CASSVSGNYGYTF	TGTGCCAGCAGCGTTTCTGGCAACTATGGCTACACCTTC
TRBV27	TRBJ2-7	NA	TRBD2	CASSFLAGVVYEQYF	TGTGCCAGCAGTTTCCTAGCGGGAGTGGTCTACGAGCAGTACTTC
TRBV11-2	TRBJ2-2	NA	TRBD1	CASSLRGIDRGNAGELFF	TGTGCCAGCAGCTTGAGGGGGATAGACAGGGGGAATGCCGGGGAGCTGTTTTTT
TRBV27	TRBJ2-5	NA	TRBD2	CASSSELAGVGETQYF	TGTGCCAGCAGTTCGGAGCTAGCGGGAGTGGGAGAGACCCAGTACTTC
TRBV6-5	TRBJ1-6	NA	NA	CASSYNPDNSPLHF	TGTGCCAGCAGTTACAATCCCGATAATTCACCCCTCCACTTT
TRBV29-1	TRBJ2-7	few	TRBD1	CSVRTGKALEQYF	TGCAGCGTCCGGACAGGTAAAGCACTCGAGCAGTACTTC
TRBV6-2/TRBV6-3	TRBJ1-2	NA	TRBD1	CASSPDRVFGYTF	TGTGCCAGCAGCCCGGACAGGGTCTTCGGCTACACCTTC
TRBV6-5	TRBJ1-1	NA	NA	CASKGGSRTEAFF	TGTGCCAGCAAAGGAGGGAGCAGGACTGAAGCTTTCTTT
TRBV5-1	TRBJ2-3	NA	TRBD1	CASSATGGTYLLTDTQYF	TGCGCCAGCAGCGCGACAGGGGGTACCTATCTCCTCACAGATACGCAGTATTTT
TRBV24-1	TRBJ2-5	NA	NA	CATSDFPFQLVRPNGETQYF	TGTGCCACCAGTGATTTCCCCTTCCAACTCGTGCGACCAAACGGGGAGACCCAGTACTTC
TRBV28	TRBJ2-3	NA	NA	CASSFWDTNTDTQYF	TGTGCCAGCAGTTTTTGGGACACCAACACAGATACGCAGTATTTT
TRBV3-1/TRBV3-2	TRBJ2-2	few	NA	CASSLKRPDPGELFF	TGTGCCAGCAGCCTAAAGCGACCAGACCCCGGGGAGCTGTTTTTT
TRBV27	TRBJ1-3	NA	NA	CASSPRVSGNTIYF	TGTGCCAGCAGCCCCAGGGTATCAGGAAACACCATATATTTT
TRBV15	TRBJ2-7	NA	NA	CATAMSGHRTHEQYF	TGTGCCACCGCAATGTCGGGACACCGAACCCACGAGCAGTACTTC
TRBV7-8	TRBJ2-7	NA	TRBD1	CASSPDWTGFEQYF	TGTGCCAGCAGCCCTGATTGGACAGGGTTCGAGCAGTACTTC
TRBV5-6	TRBJ2-2	few	NA	CASSQPDGSGELFF	TGTGCCAGCAGCCAACCGGACGGGAGCGGGGAGCTGTTTTTT
TRBV29-1	TRBJ1-1	NA	NA	CSVEVGAGMNTEAFF	TGCAGCGTTGAAGTTGGTGCAGGTATGAACACTGAAGCTTTCTTT
TRBV2	TRBJ1-5	NA	NA	CASSEDTQGNMPQHF	TGTGCCAGCAGTGAAGACACCCAGGGAAATATGCCCCAGCATTTT
TRBV28	TRBJ2-3	NA	NA	CASSLRSTTDTQYF	TGTGCCAGCAGTTTAAGGAGTACCACAGATACGCAGTATTTT
TRBV9	TRBJ1-2	NA	NA	CASSVTPEGQYYGYTF	TGTGCCAGCAGCGTAACCCCGGAAGGACAGTACTATGGCTACACCTTC
TRBV6-4	TRBJ1-3	NA	TRBD1	CASSDSSGTGTGNTIYF	TGTGCCAGCAGTGACTCGAGTGGGACAGGGACTGGAAACACCATATATTTT
TRBV19	TRBJ1-1	few	NA	CASSPRQTEAFF	TGTGCCAGTAGTCCTAGACAGACTGAAGCTTTCTTT
TRBV9	TRBJ1-6	NA	NA	CASSALAGSPLHF	TGTGCCAGCAGCGCATTGGCGGGTTCACCCCTCCACTTT